Given below is one TCR beta chain in context. The data were taken from a study of T cell changes during pregnancy in multiple sclerosis. Assay: immunoSEQ multiplex PCR; the TCRdb copy retains only in-frame clones and omits some. This repertoire shows 79,000 or so clones, around 90% found once; its top ten account for approximately 0.2%. Per germline, CDR1 SEHNR and CDR2 FQNEAQ (reference sequence). There are 14 residues in the CDR3. V was clipped by 3 bases and J by 3 bases, with 9 bases between them. The specimen comprised CD4+ T cells from peripheral blood mononuclear cells, sampled before pregnancy. This receptor was identified in a female donor with multiple sclerosis, enrolled in a pregnancy study. J is TRBJ1-5 and V is TRBV7-9; tentative D call: TRBD1 (5 bases). The CDR3: CASSFSGLNQPQHF. DNA of the CDR3: TGTGCCAGCAGCTTTTCAGGGCTCAATCAGCCCCAGCATTTT.